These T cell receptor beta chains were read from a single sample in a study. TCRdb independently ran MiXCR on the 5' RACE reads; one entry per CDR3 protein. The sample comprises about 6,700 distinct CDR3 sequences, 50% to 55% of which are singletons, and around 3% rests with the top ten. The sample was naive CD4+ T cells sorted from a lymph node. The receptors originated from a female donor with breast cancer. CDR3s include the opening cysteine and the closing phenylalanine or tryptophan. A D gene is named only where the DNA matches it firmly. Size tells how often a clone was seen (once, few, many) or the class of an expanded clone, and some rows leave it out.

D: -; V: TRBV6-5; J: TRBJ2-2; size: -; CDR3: CASSVYSRTGELFF; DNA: TGTGCCAGCAGTGTGTATTCGAGGACCGGGGAGCTGTTTTTT
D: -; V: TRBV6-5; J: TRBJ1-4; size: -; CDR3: CASGLSGEKLLF; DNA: TGTGCCAGCGGGCTCAGTGGTGAAAAATTGCTTTTT
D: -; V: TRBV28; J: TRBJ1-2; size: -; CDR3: CASSLIQGPDYGYTF; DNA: TGTGCCAGCAGCCTGATCCAGGGGCCAGACTATGGCTACACCTTC
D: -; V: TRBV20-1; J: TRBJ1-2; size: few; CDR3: CSASVVGYGYTF; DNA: TGCAGTGCTAGCGTCGTCGGCTATGGCTACACCTTC
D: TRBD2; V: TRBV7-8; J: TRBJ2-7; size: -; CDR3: CASSSTGTSGYEQYF; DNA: TGTGCCAGCAGCTCTACCGGGACTAGCGGCTACGAGCAGTACTTC
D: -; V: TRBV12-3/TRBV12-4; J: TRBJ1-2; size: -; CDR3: CASSLGAGIDYGYTF; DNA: TGTGCCAGCAGTTTAGGGGCAGGGATTGACTATGGCTACACCTTC
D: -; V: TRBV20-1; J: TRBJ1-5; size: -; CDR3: CSARVVDGDQPQHF; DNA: TGCAGTGCTAGAGTGGTCGACGGGGATCAGCCCCAGCATTTT
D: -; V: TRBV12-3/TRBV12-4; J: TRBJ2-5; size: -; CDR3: CASSFRETQYF; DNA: TGTGCCAGCAGTTTTAGAGAGACCCAGTACTTC
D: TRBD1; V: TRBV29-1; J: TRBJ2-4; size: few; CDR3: CSVYDRGTKNIQYF; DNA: TGCAGCGTTTACGACAGGGGAACGAAAAACATTCAGTACTTC
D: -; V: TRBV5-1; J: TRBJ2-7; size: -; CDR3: CASSETGTYYEQYF; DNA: TGCGCCAGCAGTGAGACCGGGACTTACTACGAGCAGTACTTC
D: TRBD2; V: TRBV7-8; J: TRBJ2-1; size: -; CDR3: CASSYGTSYRGGQFF; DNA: TGTGCCAGCAGCTACGGGACTAGTTATAGGGGTGGGCAGTTCTTC
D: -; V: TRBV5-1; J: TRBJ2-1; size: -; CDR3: CASRVAGAYNEQFF; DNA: TGCGCCAGCAGAGTGGCAGGGGCTTACAATGAGCAGTTCTTC
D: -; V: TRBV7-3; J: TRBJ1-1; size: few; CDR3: CASSLLLDTEAFF; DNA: TGTGCCAGCAGCCTCCTACTAGACACTGAAGCTTTCTTT
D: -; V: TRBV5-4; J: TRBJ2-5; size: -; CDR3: CASSLRAQETQYF; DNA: TGTGCCAGCAGCTTAAGGGCCCAAGAGACCCAGTACTTC
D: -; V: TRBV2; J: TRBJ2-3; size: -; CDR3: CASGVGDSFASTDTQYF; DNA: TGTGCCAGCGGGGTGGGAGACAGCTTCGCTAGCACAGATACGCAGTATTTT
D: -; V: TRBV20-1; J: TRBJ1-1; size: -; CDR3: CSARPLRGAPAEAFF; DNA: TGCAGTGCTAGACCCCTTAGGGGGGCGCCGGCTGAAGCTTTCTTT
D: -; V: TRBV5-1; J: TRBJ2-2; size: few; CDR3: CASSLFSAGLNTGELFF; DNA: TGCGCCAGCAGCTTGTTCTCGGCAGGTTTGAACACCGGGGAGCTGTTTTTT
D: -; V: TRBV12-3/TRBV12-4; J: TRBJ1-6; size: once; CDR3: CASSLSRGNTPLHF; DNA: TGTGCCAGCAGTTTGAGTAGGGGGAATACACCCCTCCACTTT
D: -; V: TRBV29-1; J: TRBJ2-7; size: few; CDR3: CSAPKGVPPYEQYF; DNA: TGCAGCGCCCCTAAAGGTGTCCCCCCTTACGAGCAGTACTTC
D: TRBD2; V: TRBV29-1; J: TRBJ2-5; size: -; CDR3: CSAVLGVGGETQYF; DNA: TGCAGCGCTGTTTTGGGCGTGGGAGGGGAGACCCAGTACTTC
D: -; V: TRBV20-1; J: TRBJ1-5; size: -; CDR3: CSASLGSHQPQHF; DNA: TGCAGTGCTAGTTTAGGGTCTCATCAGCCCCAGCATTTT
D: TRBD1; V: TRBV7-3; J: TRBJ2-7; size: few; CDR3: CASRSSGQGNYEQYF; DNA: TGTGCCAGCAGGTCCTCTGGACAGGGGAACTACGAGCAGTACTTC
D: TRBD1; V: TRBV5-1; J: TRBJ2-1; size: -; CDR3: CSSTTGTGNVEQFF; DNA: TGCTCCAGCACAACCGGGACAGGTAACGTTGAGCAGTTCTTC
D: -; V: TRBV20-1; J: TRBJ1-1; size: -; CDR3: CSAQLGGHTEAFF; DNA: TGCAGTGCTCAGCTGGGGGGGCACACTGAAGCTTTCTTT
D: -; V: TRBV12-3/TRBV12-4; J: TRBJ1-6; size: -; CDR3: CASTIYGSPLHF; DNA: TGTGCCAGCACCATATACGGGTCACCCCTCCACTTT
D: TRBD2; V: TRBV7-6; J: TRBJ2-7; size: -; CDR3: CASSRGTSGRFGEQYF; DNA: TGTGCCAGCAGTCGCGGGACTAGCGGGAGGTTCGGCGAGCAGTACTTC
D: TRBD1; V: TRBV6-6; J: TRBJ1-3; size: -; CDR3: CASSITGQGAENTIYF; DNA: TGTGCCAGCAGTATAACGGGACAGGGGGCTGAAAACACCATATATTTT
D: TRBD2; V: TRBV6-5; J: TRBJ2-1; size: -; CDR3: CASDPGLAGTSYNEQFF; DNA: TGTGCCAGCGACCCGGGACTAGCGGGGACGTCCTACAATGAGCAGTTCTTC
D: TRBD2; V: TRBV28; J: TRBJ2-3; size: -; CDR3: CASSLGGLAFDTQYF; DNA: TGTGCCAGCAGTTTAGGAGGACTAGCGTTCGATACGCAGTATTTT
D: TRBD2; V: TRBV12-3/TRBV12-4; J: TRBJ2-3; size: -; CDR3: CASSLKASGLAGSDTQYF; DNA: TGTGCCAGCAGTTTAAAGGCTTCGGGACTAGCGGGGTCCGATACGCAGTATTTT
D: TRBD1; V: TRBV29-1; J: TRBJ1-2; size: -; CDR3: CSAGTALNYGYTF; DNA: TGCAGCGCTGGGACAGCACTTAACTATGGCTACACCTTC